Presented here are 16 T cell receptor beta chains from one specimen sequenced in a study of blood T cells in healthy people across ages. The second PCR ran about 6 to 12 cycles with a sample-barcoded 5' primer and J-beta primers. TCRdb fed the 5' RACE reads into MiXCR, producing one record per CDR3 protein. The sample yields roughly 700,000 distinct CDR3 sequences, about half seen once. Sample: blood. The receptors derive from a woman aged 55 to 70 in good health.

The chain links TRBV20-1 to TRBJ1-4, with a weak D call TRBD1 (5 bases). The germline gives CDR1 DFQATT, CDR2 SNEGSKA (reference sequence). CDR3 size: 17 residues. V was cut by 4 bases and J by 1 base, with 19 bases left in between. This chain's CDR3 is CSATLTEIGGTNEKLFF. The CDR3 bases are TGCAGTGCTACCCTGACAGAAATCGGGGGAACTAATGAAAAACTGTTTTTT.

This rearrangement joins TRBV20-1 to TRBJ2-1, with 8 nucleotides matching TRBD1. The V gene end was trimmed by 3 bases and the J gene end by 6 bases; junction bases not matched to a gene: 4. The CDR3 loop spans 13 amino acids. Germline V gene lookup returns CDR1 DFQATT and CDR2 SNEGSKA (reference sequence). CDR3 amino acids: CSARSGGINEQFF. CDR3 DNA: TGCAGTGCTAGGTCAGGGGGCATCAATGAGCAGTTCTTC.

The CDR3 region is CSVGSGLNQPQHF. The CDR3 DNA sequence: TGCAGCGTTGGTTCCGGGTTGAATCAGCCCCAGCATTTT. The chain employs TRBV29-1 and TRBJ1-5; D not resolved. The CDR3 length is 13 residues. The ends were cut back, 4 bases at V and 4 bases at J, with 11 bases in the middle. The V gene's germline CDR1 is SQVTM and CDR2 ANQGSEA.

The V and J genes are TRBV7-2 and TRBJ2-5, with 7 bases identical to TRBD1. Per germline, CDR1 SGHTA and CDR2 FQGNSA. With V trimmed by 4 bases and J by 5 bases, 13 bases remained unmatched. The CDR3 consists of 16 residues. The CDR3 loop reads CASSSTRQGMRETQYF. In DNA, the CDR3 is TGTGCCAGCAGCTCCACCAGACAGGGTATGAGGGAGACCCAGTACTTC.

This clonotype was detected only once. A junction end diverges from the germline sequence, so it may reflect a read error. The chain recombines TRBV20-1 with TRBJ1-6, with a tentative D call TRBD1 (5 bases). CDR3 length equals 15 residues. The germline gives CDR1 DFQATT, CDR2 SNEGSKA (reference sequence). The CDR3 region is CSAARGESYNSPPHF. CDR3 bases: TGCAGTGCGGCACGAGGGGAGTCCTATAATTCACCCCCCCACTTT.

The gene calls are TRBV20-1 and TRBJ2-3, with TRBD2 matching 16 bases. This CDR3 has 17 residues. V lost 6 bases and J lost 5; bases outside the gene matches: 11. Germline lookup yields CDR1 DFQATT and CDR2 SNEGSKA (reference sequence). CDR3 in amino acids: CSANPGTSGRAGDTQYF. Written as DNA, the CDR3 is TGCAGTGCCAATCCCGGGACTAGCGGGAGGGCCGGAGATACGCAGTATTTT.

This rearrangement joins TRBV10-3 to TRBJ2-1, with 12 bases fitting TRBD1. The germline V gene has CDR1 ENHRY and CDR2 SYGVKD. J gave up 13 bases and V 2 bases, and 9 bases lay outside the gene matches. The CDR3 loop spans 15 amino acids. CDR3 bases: TGTGCCATCAGTGAGGGGACAGGGGGCGTAGAGACCCAGTTCTTC. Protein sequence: CAISEGTGGVETQFF.

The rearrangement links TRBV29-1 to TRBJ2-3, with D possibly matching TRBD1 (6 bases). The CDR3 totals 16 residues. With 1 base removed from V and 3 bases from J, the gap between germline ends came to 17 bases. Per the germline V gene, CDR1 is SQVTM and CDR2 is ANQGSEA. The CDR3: CSVEGAPDSPTDTQYF. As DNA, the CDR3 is TGCAGCGTTGAAGGGGCCCCGGACAGTCCAACAGATACGCAGTATTTT.

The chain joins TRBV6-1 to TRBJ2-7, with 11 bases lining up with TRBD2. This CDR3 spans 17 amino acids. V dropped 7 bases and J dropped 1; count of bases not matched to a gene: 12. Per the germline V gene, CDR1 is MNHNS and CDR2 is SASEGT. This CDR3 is CASTTPGLAGRSYEQYF. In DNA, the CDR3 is TGTGCCAGCACCACCCCAGGACTAGCGGGTAGATCCTACGAGCAGTACTTC.

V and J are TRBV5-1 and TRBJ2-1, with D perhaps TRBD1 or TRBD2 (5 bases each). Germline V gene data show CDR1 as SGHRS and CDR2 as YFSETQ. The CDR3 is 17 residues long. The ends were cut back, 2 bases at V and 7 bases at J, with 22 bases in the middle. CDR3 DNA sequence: TGCGCCAGCAGCTTTGGGGGAATGGGGAGAACATTTAATGAGCAGTTCTTC. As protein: CASSFGGMGRTFNEQFF.

CDR3 region: CASSSDSIEQYF. For the CDR3, the DNA is TGTGCCAGCAGTTCCGACTCGATCGAGCAGTACTTC. The J gene is TRBJ2-4, the V gene TRBV7-2; no clear D. The J call may be in error: the DNA end matches TRBJ2-7 better. CDR3 length: 12 residues. CDR1 is SGHTA, CDR2 FQGNSA, per germline.

The CDR3 nucleotides read TGTGCCAGCAGCCCAGGACAGAGTAACTCCTACAATGAGCAGTTCTTC. Protein sequence: CASSPGQSNSYNEQFF. J is TRBJ2-1 and V is TRBV11-3; D perhaps matches TRBD1 (6 bases). CDR1 SGHNT and CDR2 YENEEA come from the germline V gene. V was pared by 5 bases and J by 0 bases, with 14 bases between. The CDR3 length is 16 residues.

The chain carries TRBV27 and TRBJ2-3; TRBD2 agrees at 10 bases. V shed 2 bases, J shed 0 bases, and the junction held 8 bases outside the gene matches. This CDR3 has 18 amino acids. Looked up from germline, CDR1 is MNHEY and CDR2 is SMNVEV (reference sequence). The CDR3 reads CASSLGPGTSESTDTQYF. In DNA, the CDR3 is TGTGCCAGCAGTTTAGGCCCCGGGACTAGCGAGAGCACAGATACGCAGTATTTT.

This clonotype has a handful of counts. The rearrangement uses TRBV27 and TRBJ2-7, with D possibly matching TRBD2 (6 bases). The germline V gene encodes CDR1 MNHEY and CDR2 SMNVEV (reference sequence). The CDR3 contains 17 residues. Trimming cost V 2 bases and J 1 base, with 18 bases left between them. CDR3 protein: CASSLRWTIPQSYEQYF. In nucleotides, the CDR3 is TGTGCCAGCAGTTTACGTTGGACTATTCCTCAATCCTACGAGCAGTACTTC.

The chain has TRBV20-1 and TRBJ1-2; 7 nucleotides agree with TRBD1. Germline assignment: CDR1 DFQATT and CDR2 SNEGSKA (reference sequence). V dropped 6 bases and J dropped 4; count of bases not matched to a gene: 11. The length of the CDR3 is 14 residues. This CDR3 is CSAVIGTAVYGYTF. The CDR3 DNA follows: TGCAGTGCAGTCATTGGGACAGCCGTCTATGGCTACACCTTC.

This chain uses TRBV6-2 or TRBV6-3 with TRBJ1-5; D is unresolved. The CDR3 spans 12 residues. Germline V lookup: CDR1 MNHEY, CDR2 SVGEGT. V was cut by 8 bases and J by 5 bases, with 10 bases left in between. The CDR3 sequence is CASRLPHQPQHF. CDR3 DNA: TGTGCCAGCCGACTCCCCCATCAGCCCCAGCATTTT.